Each of the 29 T cell receptor beta chains below was sequenced from the same sample in a study of blood T cells in healthy people across ages. A J-beta primer mix and a sample-barcoded 5' primer were used in a second PCR of roughly 7 to 12 cycles. TCRdb reprocessed the 5' RACE reads via MiXCR and lists one record per CDR3 protein. In the table there are 850,000 or so distinct CDR3 sequences, 29% of which are singletons. The sequencing input was blood. Every receptor here comes from a woman over 75 in good health.

The table lists this clonotype with many counts. The rearrangement uses TRBV20-1 and TRBJ2-5, with D tentatively TRBD1 (5 bases). CDR1 and CDR2 from the germline V gene are DFQATT and SNEGSKA (reference sequence). The V and J ends lost 4 bases and 5 bases respectively, with 11 bases between them. The CDR3 is made up of 12 amino acids. The chain's CDR3 is CSAMDKAETQYF. The CDR3 region has the DNA TGCAGTGCTATGGACAAGGCGGAGACCCAGTACTTC.

This clonotype has at least ten counts. The chain couples TRBV7-6 to TRBJ2-1; no clear D gene. V lost 6 bases, J lost 0 bases, and 15 bases lay in between. CDR1 SGHVS and CDR2 FNYEAQ come from the germline V gene. The CDR3 is 16 residues long. The CDR3 protein is CASRPDTASSYNEQFF. CDR3 DNA sequence: TGTGCCAGCAGACCAGACACTGCTAGCTCCTACAATGAGCAGTTCTTC.

At least ten counts were recorded for this clonotype. This chain connects TRBV6-1 to TRBJ2-3; D is ambiguous. Between the trimmed V and J ends, which lost 4 bases and 3 bases, there was a span of 14 bases. The germline gives CDR1 MNHNS, CDR2 SASEGT. The CDR3 loop spans 15 amino acids. CDR3 protein: CASSADQIGTDTQYF. CDR3 DNA: TGTGCCAGCAGTGCTGACCAAATTGGGACAGATACGCAGTATTTT.

V is TRBV7-2 and J is TRBJ2-6; no clear D gene. Trimming removed 3 bases from V and 1 base from J, with 4 bases in between. Per germline, CDR1 SGHTA and CDR2 FQGNSA. This CDR3 is built from 14 residues. Written as DNA, the CDR3 is TGTGCCAGCAGCTTTCAATCTGGGGCCAACGTCCTGACTTTC. Amino acid sequence: CASSFQSGANVLTF. Full variable domain (remainder filled in from reference TRBV7-2 and TRBJ2-6): GAGVSQSPSNKVTEKGKDVELRCDPISGHTALYWYRQSLGQGLEFLIYFQGNSAPDKSGLPSDRFSAERTGGSVSTLTIQRTQQEDSAVYLCASSFQSGANVLTFGAGSRLTVL.

The gene calls are TRBV15 and TRBJ1-2, with a tentative D call TRBD1 (6 bases). Germline CDR1 LNHNV, CDR2 YYDKDF (reference sequence). With 0 bases removed from V and 8 bases from J, the gap between germline ends came to 19 bases. There are 16 residues in the CDR3. CDR3 residues: CATSREFLRGSGGYTF. The DNA of the CDR3 is TGTGCCACCAGCAGAGAGTTCTTGAGGGGGAGTGGAGGCTACACCTTC.

The chain combines TRBV6-1 with TRBJ1-1; TRBD1 matches 9 bases. Germline V gene sequence: CDR1 MNHNS, CDR2 SASEGT. After removal of 5 bases from V and 5 bases from J, the junction contained 9 bases not matched to a gene. The CDR3 length is 15 residues. The CDR3 sequence is CASSTTGGARTEAFF. In nucleotides, the CDR3 is TGTGCCAGCAGTACCACAGGGGGCGCGCGTACTGAAGCTTTCTTT.

This clonotype appeared many times. The chain combines TRBV12-5 with TRBJ1-2; D is unclear. V lost 1 base to trimming and J lost 4 bases, with 10 bases between them. The germline CDR1 and CDR2 sequences are LGHNT and FRNRAP. The CDR3 runs to 14 residues. DNA for the CDR3: TGTGCTAGTGGTTTGGCCCCCCGATTCTATGGCTACACCTTC. This codes for CASGLAPRFYGYTF.

This clonotype was detected ten times or more. The chain carries TRBV4-3 and TRBJ2-7; no clear D gene. The length of the CDR3 is 15 residues. The V gene lost 1 base and the J gene lost 0 bases, with 10 bases spanning the gap. Germline V gives CDR1 LGHNA, CDR2 YSLEER. In nucleotides, the CDR3 is TGCGCCAGCAGCCAAGCGGAGACGAGCTCCTACGAGCAGTACTTC. As protein: CASSQAETSSYEQYF.

The genes are TRBV7-2 and TRBJ2-3; D is perhaps TRBD2 (8 bases). In germline, CDR1 is SGHTA, CDR2 FQGNSA. Trimming took 3 bases from V and 8 from J, leaving 21 bases between them. The CDR3 extends over 16 amino acids. As DNA, the CDR3 is TGTGCCAGCAGCTTTAGCGGGGCAGGAGGGGGCGGTACGCAGTATTTT. Amino acids: CASSFSGAGGGGTQYF.

This clonotype was counted a few times. The rearrangement links TRBV19 to TRBJ2-2; 8 bases align to TRBD1. This CDR3 contains 15 residues. Germline V gene sequence: CDR1 LNHDA, CDR2 SQIVND (reference sequence). V gave up 6 bases and J gave up 7 bases; unmatched junction bases: 10. The CDR3 here is CASSHGQGWYGELFF. CDR3 DNA: TGTGCCAGTAGCCATGGACAGGGATGGTACGGGGAGCTGTTTTTT.

This clonotype was found many times. V and J are TRBV10-3 and TRBJ2-1; D remains unclear. Germline-derived CDR1 and CDR2 are ENHRY and SYGVKD. V was shortened by 0 bases and J by 0 bases, with 18 bases between the two germline ends. The CDR3 spans 19 residues. The CDR3 DNA reads TGTGCCATCAGTGAGTCGGTCGTGGACCTCTCGAGCTCCTACAATGAGCAGTTCTTC. The encoded protein is CAISESVVDLSSSYNEQFF.

This clonotype was picked up a small number of times. The genes are TRBV20-1 and TRBJ1-3; no reliable D call. The V gene's germline CDR1 is DFQATT and CDR2 SNEGSKA (reference sequence). The CDR3 totals 15 residues. V was clipped by 1 base and J by 1 base, with 11 bases between them. The CDR3 DNA follows: TGCAGTGCTAGAGTTTCTGCCGGGTCTGGAAACACCATATATTTT. Translating it yields CSARVSAGSGNTIYF.

The J gene is TRBJ1-2, the V gene TRBV7-9, with unresolved D. The CDR3 is 15 residues long. The ends were cut back, 2 bases at V and 2 bases at J, with 12 bases in the middle. From germline, CDR1 is SEHNR and CDR2 FQNEAQ (reference sequence). The CDR3 loop reads CASSLQITWNYGYTF. The CDR3 DNA sequence: TGTGCCAGCAGCTTACAAATAACATGGAACTATGGCTACACCTTC.

The CDR3 sequence is CASSLRQANTEAFF. CDR3 in DNA: TGCGCCAGCAGCTTGCGACAGGCGAACACTGAAGCTTTCTTT. V gene TRBV5-1 combines with J gene TRBJ1-1; possible D gene TRBD1, 6 bases. Germline V gene sequence: CDR1 SGHRS, CDR2 YFSETQ. This CDR3 contains 14 residues. Trimming took off 1 base at V and 1 base at J, with 8 bases between the two ends.

This clonotype was seen more than once but under ten times. The chain couples TRBV21-1 to TRBJ2-5; the DNA was not used to check the table's D call, TRBD1. TRBV21-1 constitutes a pseudogene. This CDR3 region has 16 residues. CDR3 in amino acids: CASSKNFRGLQETQYF. CDR3 DNA sequence: TGTGCCAGCAGCAAAAATTTCCGGGGCCTCCAAGAGACCCAGTACTTC.

This clonotype has more than one count but fewer than ten. Mismatch with germline at one junction end may stem from a read error. The chain carries TRBV6-5 and TRBJ2-5, with D possibly TRBD2 on 6 matching bases. Germline CDR1 and CDR2: MNHEY and SVGAGI. CDR3 length equals 15 residues. CDR3 DNA: TGTGCTAGCAGTCACGTCATTCGGGGGCAAGAGACCCAGTACTTC. It translates to CASSHVIRGQETQYF.

This clonotype showed up many times. The chain combines TRBV6-6 with TRBJ1-1; D remains unclear. Germline-derived CDR1 and CDR2 are MNHNY and SVGAGI (reference sequence). The CDR3 sequence is 12 residues long. Trimming cost V 7 bases and J 6 bases, with 12 bases left between them. The CDR3 here is CASTIDPSEAFF. In nucleotides, the CDR3 is TGTGCCAGCACCATTGACCCCTCTGAAGCTTTCTTT.

This clonotype was recorded at least ten times. V usage is TRBV28 and J usage is TRBJ1-5; unclear D gene. The germline gives CDR1 MDHEN, CDR2 SYDVKM. Trimming took 5 bases from V and 6 from J, leaving 14 bases between them. CDR3 length: 14 amino acids. The CDR3 protein is CASSEDGRGQPQHF. CDR3 DNA: TGTGCCAGCAGTGAGGACGGTCGAGGTCAGCCCCAGCATTTT.

In DNA, the CDR3 is TGTGCCAGCAGTGCTGCCGGGGGAAATAGCAATCAGCCCCAGCATTTT. The encoded protein is CASSAAGGNSNQPQHF. V usage is TRBV28 and J usage is TRBJ1-5; TRBD1 might be the D (5 bases). Germline V gene sequence: CDR1 MDHEN, CDR2 SYDVKM. The CDR3 is 16 residues long. Trimming pared 5 bases from V and 0 bases from J, leaving 14 bases between.

J is TRBJ1-2 and V is TRBV7-2, with D maybe TRBD1 (5 bases). Germline V CDR1 and CDR2: SGHTA, FQGNSA. V dropped 0 bases and J dropped 6 bases, with 5 bases sitting between them. This CDR3 has 12 residues. The CDR3 protein is CASSLAGHGYTF. CDR3 in DNA: TGTGCCAGCAGCTTAGCGGGGCATGGCTACACCTTC.

DNA of the CDR3: TGCAGTGCTATAGCGGGAGGCTTAGGGGCCTACGAGCAGTACTTC. It codes for CSAIAGGLGAYEQYF. This chain links TRBV20-1 with TRBJ2-7; TRBD2 aligns across 10 bases. This CDR3 contains 15 residues. In germline, CDR1 is DFQATT, CDR2 SNEGSKA (reference sequence). V trimming: 4 bases; J trimming: 2 bases; junction bases outside the gene matches: 8.

This rearrangement joins TRBV9 to TRBJ2-5; 9 bases align to TRBD2. Per the germline V gene, CDR1 is SGDLS and CDR2 is YYNGEE. The CDR3 is 17 residues long. The J segment lost 4 bases and the V segment lost 0 bases, leaving 10 bases of the junction unmatched. In DNA form, the CDR3 reads TGTGCCAGCAGCGTAGCCTTAGCGGGGGTCGACGGAGAGACCCAGTACTTC. Its translation: CASSVALAGVDGETQYF.

This clonotype has a count of ten or more. The chain uses TRBV20-1 and TRBJ2-7; 7 bases are shared with TRBD1. Germline CDR1 DFQATT, CDR2 SNEGSKA (reference sequence). This CDR3 region has 13 residues. After removal of 3 bases from V and 2 bases from J, the junction contained 4 bases not matched to a gene. CDR3 DNA sequence: TGCAGTGCTAGGGGGACAGAGGCCTACGAGCAGTACTTC. It codes for CSARGTEAYEQYF.

The chain couples TRBV6-2 or TRBV6-3 to TRBJ2-1, with 11 bases identical to TRBD2. Germline-derived CDR1 and CDR2 are MNHEY and SVGEGT. This CDR3 is 15 amino acids long. J lost 4 bases, V lost 6 bases, and 5 bases had no gene match. CDR3 in amino acids: CASRLAGAVYNEQFF. Written as DNA, the CDR3 is TGTGCCAGCAGACTAGCGGGGGCGGTATACAATGAGCAGTTCTTC.

Notes on this clonotype: One junction end does not reproduce the germline sequence, and a read error may be involved. The genes are TRBV2 and TRBJ2-3, with 8 bases lining up with TRBD1. This CDR3 comprises 14 residues. Germline V gene sequence: CDR1 SNHLY, CDR2 FYNNEI. The CDR3, as DNA: TGTGCCAGCAGTGAGGGACAGGCCACAGGTACGCAGTATTTT. It encodes CASSEGQATGTQYF.

This clonotype appeared many times. The chain has TRBV7-9 and TRBJ1-2; D possibly corresponds to TRBD1 (6 bases). Trimming removed 5 bases from V and 4 bases from J, with 17 bases in between. CDR1 is SEHNR, CDR2 FQNEAQ, per germline (reference sequence). The CDR3 spans 15 residues. The CDR3 here is CASSPTGQSIYGYTF. The CDR3 region has the DNA TGTGCCAGCAGCCCGACAGGACAGTCTATCTATGGCTACACCTTC.

As to this clonotype: Because it lacks the conserved phenylalanine or tryptophan at the end, this CDR3 is likely a read error. V gene TRBV18 combines with J gene TRBJ2-7, with unresolved D. The germline V and J ends were trimmed by 0 bases and 5 bases, with 8 bases remaining between them. Germline CDR1 reads KGHSH; CDR2 reads LQKENI. The CDR3 length is 13 residues. The CDR3 DNA follows: TGTGCCAGCTCACCACCAGGGTTGAACGAGCAGTACTGC. This encodes CASSPPGLNEQYC.

The CDR3 is CAIRGLEHTDTQYF. As DNA, the CDR3 is TGTGCCATCAGAGGACTAGAGCACACAGATACGCAGTATTTT. The rearrangement joins TRBV10-3 to TRBJ2-3; 7 nucleotides agree with TRBD2. CDR3 length equals 14 residues. Trimming removed 6 bases from V and 2 bases from J; junction bases left unmatched: 5. Germline CDR1 ENHRY, CDR2 SYGVKD.

V usage is TRBV11-2 and J usage is TRBJ2-1, with D tentatively TRBD1 or TRBD2 (5 bases each). The germline gives CDR1 SGHAT, CDR2 FQNNGV. This CDR3 spans 17 amino acids. Trimming removed 4 bases from V and 4 bases from J, with 20 bases in between. CDR3 region: CASSSSPGSSGYNEQFF. CDR3 sequence (DNA): TGTGCCAGCAGCTCTAGCCCAGGGTCCAGTGGGTACAATGAGCAGTTCTTC.